This TCR beta chain was identified during a study of cytomegalovirus exposure and HLA in healthy donors. The wider study: Within the Caucasian-associated ancestry cluster were roughly 81% of the approximately 370 genotyped donors.

The junction had 5 bases not matched to a gene; V was cut back by 2 bases and J by 6 bases. The CDR3 consists of 15 residues. Germline loops: CDR1 SGHTA, CDR2 FQGTGA. This PCR relied on a set of 60 Vbeta primers and 13 Jbeta primers. Using immunoSEQ multiplex PCR, the repertoire was profiled, and TCRdb retains in-frame clones only, with some absent. Of around 250,000 clones listed, approximately 82% are singletons. This TCR was recovered from a woman aged 55-70 years in good health and CMV-seropositive. The sample consisted of PBMCs. The chain uses TRBV7-3 and TRBJ2-1; 9 nucleotides line up with TRBD2. Here the CDR3 reads CASSLVAGASNEQFF. CDR3 sequence (DNA): TGTGCCAGCAGCTTAGTAGCGGGAGCATCCAATGAGCAGTTCTTC.